The 27 T cell receptor beta chains below come from one sample, sequenced in a study of shared clonotypes between healthy human individuals. Using immunoSEQ multiplex PCR, the repertoire was profiled, and TCRdb retains in-frame clones only, with some absent. The sample consists of about a million clones, 70% to 85% of them appearing once. The sample was memory CD4+ T cells from PBMCs. Subset given: CD45RA-negative fraction. The origin of the receptors is a man aged 18 to 35 in good health. Some clones in this sample may be carry-over from other donors' samples.

J is TRBJ2-5 and V is TRBV6-5, with a possible D match to TRBD1 (6 bases). The germline V gene encodes CDR1 MNHEY and CDR2 SVGAGI. The V gene lost 2 bases and the J gene lost 1 base, with 14 bases spanning the gap. The CDR3 is 16 amino acids. The CDR3 protein is CASSYRGHRRQETQYF. The CDR3 DNA sequence: TGTGCCAGCAGTTACAGGGGACACCGACGCCAAGAGACCCAGTACTTC.

J is TRBJ2-5 and V is TRBV7-2, with a tentative D call TRBD2 (5 bases). The germline V gene encodes CDR1 SGHTA and CDR2 FQGNSA. Between the trimmed V and J ends, which lost 4 bases and 5 bases, there was a span of 8 bases. The CDR3 totals 12 residues. The CDR3 coding sequence is TGTGCCAGCAGCTCCGGACTTGAGACCCAGTACTTC. It specifies CASSSGLETQYF. Drawing the rest from reference TRBV7-2 and TRBJ2-5, the complete variable domain is GAGVSQSPSNKVTEKGKDVELRCDPISGHTALYWYRQSLGQGLEFLIYFQGNSAPDKSGLPSDRFSAERTGGSVSTLTIQRTQQEDSAVYLCASSSGLETQYFGPGTRLLVL.

The chain is built from TRBV6-5 and TRBJ2-7; D gene uncertain. Trimming cost V 5 bases and J 7 bases, with 18 bases left between them. Germline loops: CDR1 MNHEY, CDR2 SVGAGI. There are 14 residues in the CDR3. CDR3 nucleotides: TGTGCCAGCAGTGAAACGGGTTCCCCGAGGGAGCAGTACTTC. This sequence encodes CASSETGSPREQYF.

The V call is TRBV10-3, the J call TRBJ1-1, with D uncertain. V lost 4 bases and J 5 bases, leaving 17 bases between the germline ends. Germline values: CDR1 ENHRY, CDR2 SYGVKD. This CDR3 has 15 amino acids. Here the CDR3 DNA reads TGTGCCATCAGTGTCGGTCTTGGCGAAGGGACTGAAGCTTTCTTT. This codes for CAISVGLGEGTEAFF.

The chain recombines TRBV7-8 with TRBJ2-7; D remains ambiguous. From germline, CDR1 is SGHVS and CDR2 FQNEAQ. This CDR3 has 14 residues. Trimming pared 5 bases from V and 3 bases from J, leaving 14 bases between. CDR3 region: CASSPLPGGYEQYF. CDR3 DNA: TGTGCCAGCAGCCCTCTGCCCGGTGGCTACGAGCAGTACTTC.

This sequence joins TRBV28 and TRBJ2-3; a possible D gene is TRBD2 (6 bases). V lost 2 bases, J lost 3 bases, and 15 bases lay in between. CDR3 length: 16 amino acids. Germline V gene sequence: CDR1 MDHEN, CDR2 SYDVKM. The CDR3 is CASSLGLARETDTQYF. The CDR3 nucleotides are TGTGCCAGCAGTTTAGGCCTAGCGCGAGAAACAGATACGCAGTATTTT.

The chain joins TRBV18 to TRBJ1-2; 7 nucleotides agree with TRBD1. V lost 3 bases, J lost 2 bases, and 3 bases stayed unmatched. The germline V gene encodes CDR1 KGHSH and CDR2 LQKENI. The CDR3 consists of 14 residues. This chain's CDR3 is CASSPGTVNYGYTF. CDR3 DNA: TGTGCCAGCTCACCTGGGACAGTAAACTATGGCTACACCTTC.

The chain joins TRBV5-6 to TRBJ2-5; 11 bases line up with TRBD2. J lost 2 bases, V lost 3 bases, and 9 bases had no gene match. CDR3 size: 17 residues. From germline, CDR1 is SGHDT and CDR2 YYEEEE. This CDR3 reads CASSWVASGRSQETQYF. CDR3 DNA sequence: TGTGCCAGCAGCTGGGTGGCTAGCGGGAGGTCTCAAGAGACCCAGTACTTC. Together with reference TRBV5-6 and TRBJ2-5, the CDR3 gives the full variable domain: DAGVTQSPTHLIKTRGQQVTLRCSPKSGHDTVSWYQQALGQGPQFIFQYYEEEERQRGNFPDRFSGHQFPNYSSELNVNALLLGDSALYLCASSWVASGRSQETQYFGPGTRLLVL.

This clone occurred a few times. This chain uses TRBV5-6 with TRBJ2-1, with D tentatively TRBD2 (6 bases). In germline, CDR1 is SGHDT, CDR2 YYEEEE. The CDR3 covers 15 residues. V lost 4 bases, J lost 5 bases, and 16 bases lay in between. CDR3 in amino acids: CASSLRLEVDNEQFF. DNA for the CDR3: TGTGCCAGCAGCCTTCGACTAGAGGTGGACAATGAGCAGTTCTTC.

This chain links TRBV18 with TRBJ1-3; D call uncertain. The V gene lost 6 bases and the J gene lost 4 bases, with 10 bases spanning the gap. This CDR3 is 13 amino acids long. The germline V gene encodes CDR1 KGHSH and CDR2 LQKENI. The CDR3, as DNA: TGTGCCAGCTCGCAACTCCAAGGAAACACCATATATTTT. Protein: CASSQLQGNTIYF.

The chain joins TRBV11-1 to TRBJ1-4; no firm D call. V lost 5 bases to trimming and J lost 6 bases, with 13 bases between them. The germline CDR1 and CDR2 sequences are SGHAT and FQDESV (reference sequence). The CDR3 spans 14 residues. The CDR3 sequence: CASSRTGRDEKLFF. CDR3 nucleotide sequence: TGTGCCAGCAGCCGAACGGGGAGAGATGAAAAACTGTTTTTT.

The rearrangement links TRBV27 to TRBJ1-2, with a tentative D call TRBD1 (6 bases). The V end was cut by 5 bases, the J end by 0 bases, with 13 bases between. The CDR3 covers 15 residues. Looked up from germline, CDR1 is MNHEY and CDR2 is SMNVEV (reference sequence). CDR3 in DNA: TGTGCCAGCAGTGCTAAGGGGGTTTCTAACTATGGCTACACCTTC. It specifies CASSAKGVSNYGYTF.

This clone has only a few counts. This chain connects TRBV20-1 to TRBJ2-7; D gene uncertain. CDR1 and CDR2 (germline): DFQATT, SNEGSKA (reference sequence). This CDR3 region has 8 residues. Between the trimmed V and J ends, which lost 7 bases and 6 bases, there was a span of 4 bases. The DNA of the CDR3 is TGCAGTGTTGGCGAGCAGTACTTC. Translation gives CSVGEQYF.

This clone was counted many times. This chain links TRBV30 with TRBJ2-5, with unresolved D. Trimming left V 4 bases short and J 2 bases short, with 5 bases between. Looked up from germline, CDR1 is GTSNPN and CDR2 is SVGIG (reference sequence). CDR3 length: 11 residues. For the CDR3, the DNA is TGTGCCTGGACAGTTCAAGAGACCCAGTACTTC. It is translated as CAWTVQETQYF.

This clone was detected only a few times. The chain joins TRBV11-2 to TRBJ1-2; D remains ambiguous. In germline, CDR1 is SGHAT, CDR2 FQNNGV. The CDR3 sequence is 12 residues long. The ends were cut back, 5 bases at V and 4 bases at J, with 8 bases in the middle. The CDR3 loop reads CASSREGYGYTF. In DNA, the CDR3 is TGTGCCAGCAGCCGCGAGGGCTATGGCTACACCTTC. The full variable domain, with the rest looked up from reference TRBV11-2 and TRBJ1-2, is EAGVAQSPRYKIIEKRQSVAFWCNPISGHATLYWYQQILGQGPKLLIQFQNNGVVDDSQLPKDRFSAERLKGVDSTLKIQPAKLEDSAVYLCASSREGYGYTFGSGTRLTVV.

V usage is TRBV27 and J usage is TRBJ2-7; D may be TRBD2 (5 bases). The CDR3 extends over 16 amino acids. Trimming stripped 8 bases from V and 4 bases from J, with 24 bases between. Germline CDR1 is MNHEY and CDR2 is SMNVEV (reference sequence). The CDR3 DNA follows: TGTGCCAGCGTCGGACGGGGAGCGACTCGATCTTACGAGCAGTACTTC. This encodes CASVGRGATRSYEQYF.

On this clone: Other DNA sequences of this sample code for an identical CDR3. CDR3 nucleotide sequence: TGTGCCAGCAGTCCCGTGGGGTCCCTCAGCAATCAGCCCCAGCATTTT. It specifies CASSPVGSLSNQPQHF. V is TRBV6-6 and J is TRBJ1-5; the D is unclear. The length of the CDR3 is 16 residues. Germline V gene lookup returns CDR1 MNHNY and CDR2 SVGAGI (reference sequence). V was shortened by 5 bases and J by 1 base, with 15 bases between the two germline ends.

This CDR3 is CASSQSGWDRRQTQYF. The CDR3 nucleotides are TGTGCCAGCAGCCAGAGTGGTTGGGACAGGAGGCAGACCCAGTACTTC. The J gene is TRBJ2-5, the V gene TRBV14, with 8 nucleotides matching TRBD1. The CDR3 totals 16 residues. The V segment lost 3 bases and the J segment 6 bases; nucleotides outside the gene matches: 12. Per the germline V gene, CDR1 is SGHDN and CDR2 is FVKESK.

The chain carries TRBV4-1 and TRBJ2-5, with 8 nucleotides matching TRBD2. With 1 base clipped from V and 4 bases from J, the junction kept 11 bases outside the gene matches. Looked up from germline, CDR1 is MGHRA and CDR2 is YSYEKL. The CDR3 spans 17 residues. The DNA of the CDR3 is TGCGCCAGCAGCCAAGTGATCAGCGGGAGTGGGGTAGAGACCCAGTACTTC. Residues: CASSQVISGSGVETQYF.

The chain carries TRBV28 and TRBJ2-1, with D hard to call. The CDR3 has 13 residues. V lost 6 bases and J 0 bases, leaving 6 bases between the germline ends. Germline V gene data show CDR1 as MDHEN and CDR2 as SYDVKM. Here the CDR3 DNA reads TGTGCCAGCAGGACAAGCTCCTACAATGAGCAGTTCTTC. Amino acids: CASRTSSYNEQFF.

This chain connects TRBV28 to TRBJ2-5; weak D call: TRBD1 (5 bases). The V end was cut by 2 bases, the J end by 7 bases, with 14 bases between. The CDR3 contains 14 residues. Looked up from germline, CDR1 is MDHEN and CDR2 is SYDVKM. CDR3 coding DNA: TGTGCCAGCAGTTTAGCAGGGTGGGTCGGGACCCAGTACTTC. This sequence encodes CASSLAGWVGTQYF.

Details on this clone: The same CDR3 also results from other DNA sequences found in this sample. This chain uses TRBV5-1 with TRBJ2-3; TRBD2 aligns across 11 bases. The CDR3 length is 16 residues. J was trimmed by 4 bases and V by 0 bases; bases with no gene match: 4. Germline V gene lookup returns CDR1 SGHRS and CDR2 YFSETQ. The DNA of the CDR3 is TGCGCCAGCAGCTTGGTGCTAGCGGGAGGTGCAGATACGCAGTATTTT. Translating it yields CASSLVLAGGADTQYF.

A remark on this clone: A much larger clone is a single base away; this may be a read error. The rearrangement links TRBV7-2 to TRBJ1-1; TRBD1 aligns across 9 bases. The germline CDR1 and CDR2 sequences are SGHTA and FQGNSA. This CDR3 has 14 residues. Trimming at V came to 5 bases and at J to 1 base, leaving 2 bases not matched to a gene. CDR3 nucleotide sequence: TGTGCCAGCAGCCCGGACAGGGGGAACACTGAAGCTTTCTTT. Protein: CASSPDRGNTEAFF.

This rearrangement joins TRBV29-1 to TRBJ2-5; D may be TRBD1 (6 bases). V shed 7 bases and J shed 2 bases, with 14 bases lying between them. Germline V gives CDR1 SQVTM, CDR2 ANQGSEA. The CDR3 runs 13 residues. The CDR3 sequence: CSGVDSHQETQYF. CDR3 coding DNA: TGCAGCGGCGTGGACAGCCATCAAGAGACCCAGTACTTC. The whole variable domain, filled in from reference TRBV29-1 and TRBJ2-5, reads SAVISQKPSRDICQRGTSLTIQCQVDSQVTMMFWYRQQPGQSLTLIATANQGSEATYESGFVIDKFPISRPNLTFSTLTVSNMSPEDSSIYLCSGVDSHQETQYFGPGTRLLVL.

This CDR3 reads CATSRVGSSYNEQFF. CDR3 bases: TGTGCCACCAGCAGAGTTGGAAGCTCCTACAATGAGCAGTTCTTC. The chain couples TRBV15 to TRBJ2-1; D gene unclear. The V gene's germline CDR1 is LNHNV and CDR2 YYDKDF (reference sequence). The length of the CDR3 is 15 residues. V lost 1 base and J 0 bases, leaving 7 bases between the germline ends.

Details on this clone: One base away lies a much larger clone, so this may be a sequencing read error. V and J are TRBV7-2 and TRBJ2-3; D ambiguous. V was cut by 3 bases and J by 4 bases, with 2 bases left in between. Germline V CDR1 and CDR2: SGHTA, FQGNSA. This CDR3 has 11 amino acids. CDR3 sequence reads: CASSFPDTQYF. CDR3 bases: TGTGCCAGCAGCTTTCCAGATACGCAGTATTTT.

The J gene is TRBJ2-1, the V gene TRBV27, with 7 bases lining up with TRBD2. The trim removed 10 bases at V and 4 bases at J, leaving 19 bases unmatched. CDR1 is MNHEY and CDR2 is SMNVEV in the germline V gene (reference sequence). The CDR3 is 17 residues long. The CDR3 here is CATLSRRASGSYNEQFF. CDR3 nucleotide sequence: TGTGCCACCTTGTCCCGGAGGGCTAGCGGTTCATACAATGAGCAGTTCTTC.